This T cell receptor (beta chain) was identified during a study of CD8+ T cells in alopecia areata. Study-level background: Patients given treatment had severity scored by the percentage of scalp area affected. Study-wide results and caveats: Amid tofacitinib therapy, many expanded lesional clones stayed present in scalp and blood.

As to treatment: oral pan-JAK inhibitor, 5-10 mg twice daily. Cell sorting was applied to PBMCs, and CD4+ and CD8+ T cells were collected. V lost 5 bases to trimming and J lost 4 bases, with 16 bases between them. The CDR3 totals 15 residues. Germline lookup yields CDR1 SGHRS and CDR2 YFSETQ. RNA, once extracted, was reverse transcribed into cDNA for use as the sequencing template. The assay was immunoSEQ multiplex PCR, and TCRdb's table has in-frame clones only and misses some. This repertoire shows around 200,000 clones, about 64% found once; its top ten account for roughly 4.2%. A word on this clone: Antigen unknown.

The chain couples TRBV5-1 to TRBJ2-1; perhaps TRBD1 as D (5 bases). The input for sequencing was CD4+ T cells sorted from blood, taken at week 4, from a patient treated with tofacitinib. The clonotype comes from a human donor with alopecia areata. The CDR3 nucleotides are TGCGCCAGCAGGGACCCGATAGGGGCTTACAATGAGCAGTTCTTC. Encoded protein: CASRDPIGAYNEQFF.